A selection of T cell receptor beta chains follows, all from one sample in a study of T-cell reconstitution after alpha-beta-depleted transplantation in children. MiXCR, applied by TCRdb to the PCR reads, yields one record per CDR3 protein. This sample has some 150,000 distinct CDR3 sequences, with around 8.5% found just once. The sequences come from PBMCs, mostly from graft donor cells, collected 180 days after TCRalphabeta/CD19-depleted stem cell transplant. The receptors derive from a female patient aged 2-15 years who had a stem cell transplant for congenital amegakaryocytic thrombocytopenia, so the T cells may come from the graft donor. Each CDR3 is given with its conserved first and last residue. Each record gives: clone size, V gene, D gene, J gene, CDR3 protein, CDR3 DNA. D genes are given only for firm matches. Clone size is given for some rows only: seen once, a few or many times, or a class if the clone is expanded.

abundance: few
v_gene: TRBV20-1
d_gene: NA
j_gene: TRBJ1-1
CDR3aa: CSARMDSNTEAFF
CDR3nt: TGCAGTGCTAGGATGGACTCTAACACTGAAGCTTTCTTT

abundance: many
v_gene: TRBV29-1
d_gene: NA
j_gene: TRBJ2-5
CDR3aa: CSVASTSSGGQYF
CDR3nt: TGCAGCGTCGCCTCGACTAGTTCCGGTGGCCAGTACTTC

abundance: NA
v_gene: TRBV3-1
d_gene: NA
j_gene: TRBJ1-1
CDR3aa: CASSHPVGAFF
CDR3nt: TGTGCCAGCAGCCATCCCGTGGGAGCTTTCTTT

abundance: NA
v_gene: TRBV5-1
d_gene: TRBD1
j_gene: TRBJ2-1
CDR3aa: CASSYRTGSSYNEQFF
CDR3nt: TGCGCCAGCAGCTACCGGACAGGGAGCTCCTACAATGAGCAGTTCTTC

abundance: few
v_gene: TRBV7-8
d_gene: NA
j_gene: TRBJ2-1
CDR3aa: CASSPPGVTISYNEQFF
CDR3nt: TGTGCCAGCAGCCCCCCCGGCGTTACGATCTCCTACAATGAGCAGTTCTTC

abundance: many
v_gene: TRBV5-1
d_gene: NA
j_gene: TRBJ2-5
CDR3aa: CASSLASRGETQYF
CDR3nt: TGCGCCAGCAGCCTAGCATCCAGGGGAGAGACCCAGTACTTC

abundance: many
v_gene: TRBV27
d_gene: TRBD2
j_gene: TRBJ2-1
CDR3aa: CASSPNVLAPLYNEQFF
CDR3nt: TGTGCCAGCAGTCCCAACGTACTAGCGCCACTCTACAATGAGCAGTTCTTC

abundance: NA
v_gene: TRBV11-2
d_gene: NA
j_gene: TRBJ2-5
CDR3aa: CASSLAGPETQYF
CDR3nt: TGTGCCAGCAGCTTAGCGGGACCGGAGACCCAGTACTTC

abundance: many
v_gene: TRBV5-1
d_gene: TRBD2
j_gene: TRBJ2-3
CDR3aa: CASLASGGDTQYF
CDR3nt: TGCGCCAGCCTCGCTAGCGGTGGGGATACGCAGTATTTT

abundance: many
v_gene: TRBV12-3/TRBV12-4
d_gene: NA
j_gene: TRBJ2-7
CDR3aa: CAISKGLTYEQYF
CDR3nt: TGTGCCATCTCAAAGGGACTTACCTACGAGCAGTACTTC

abundance: many
v_gene: TRBV11-2
d_gene: NA
j_gene: TRBJ1-2
CDR3aa: CASRDNSYGYTF
CDR3nt: TGTGCCAGCAGGGACAACTCCTATGGCTACACCTTC

abundance: NA
v_gene: TRBV5-1
d_gene: NA
j_gene: TRBJ2-6
CDR3aa: CASSFGARGSGANGLTF
CDR3nt: TGCGCCAGCAGCTTCGGGGCTCGAGGCTCTGGGGCCAACGGCCTGACTTTC

abundance: many
v_gene: TRBV19
d_gene: NA
j_gene: TRBJ2-2
CDR3aa: CASTSLNTGELFF
CDR3nt: TGTGCCAGTACTTCCCTGAACACCGGGGAGCTGTTTTTT

abundance: many
v_gene: TRBV12-5
d_gene: TRBD2
j_gene: TRBJ2-4
CDR3aa: CASGPRLAGSTKNIQYF
CDR3nt: TGTGCTAGTGGTCCCCGACTAGCGGGATCAACCAAAAACATTCAGTACTTC

abundance: few
v_gene: TRBV5-1
d_gene: NA
j_gene: TRBJ2-5
CDR3aa: CASSWTGTRQETQYF
CDR3nt: TGCGCCAGCAGCTGGACCGGGACAAGGCAAGAGACCCAGTACTTC

abundance: few
v_gene: TRBV20-1
d_gene: NA
j_gene: TRBJ1-2
CDR3aa: CSGTRNGRSYGYTF
CDR3nt: TGCAGTGGGACCCGAAACGGACGTTCCTATGGCTACACCTTC

abundance: many
v_gene: TRBV10-3
d_gene: NA
j_gene: TRBJ1-2
CDR3aa: CATQRGSGYTF
CDR3nt: TGTGCCACCCAAAGAGGCTCCGGCTACACCTTC

abundance: many
v_gene: TRBV7-2
d_gene: TRBD1
j_gene: TRBJ2-7
CDR3aa: CASSLRGQGDEQYF
CDR3nt: TGTGCCAGCAGCTTACGCGGACAGGGGGACGAGCAGTACTTC

abundance: few
v_gene: TRBV20-1
d_gene: TRBD2
j_gene: TRBJ2-3
CDR3aa: CSARDSGLVPDTQYF
CDR3nt: TGCAGTGCTAGAGATTCGGGACTAGTGCCAGATACGCAGTATTTT

abundance: NA
v_gene: TRBV7-2
d_gene: NA
j_gene: TRBJ1-2
CDR3aa: CASSLLRVPNYAYTF
CDR3nt: TGTGCCAGCAGCCTTTTACGGGTTCCTAACTATGCCTACACCTTC

abundance: NA
v_gene: TRBV2
d_gene: NA
j_gene: TRBJ1-6
CDR3aa: CASTPEYNSPLHF
CDR3nt: TGTGCCAGCACCCCAGAATATAATTCACCCCTCCACTTT

abundance: NA
v_gene: TRBV5-1
d_gene: NA
j_gene: TRBJ2-2
CDR3aa: CASSPSQLNTGELFF
CDR3nt: TGCGCCAGCAGCCCCAGTCAGCTAAACACCGGGGAGCTGTTTTTT

abundance: few
v_gene: TRBV2
d_gene: TRBD1
j_gene: TRBJ2-3
CDR3aa: CASRELRQGGTDTQYF
CDR3nt: TGTGCCAGCAGGGAACTCCGACAGGGTGGCACAGATACGCAGTATTTT

abundance: many
v_gene: TRBV12-3/TRBV12-4
d_gene: NA
j_gene: TRBJ1-2
CDR3aa: CASSQGPLTYGYTF
CDR3nt: TGTGCCAGCAGCCAGGGGCCCCTTACCTATGGCTACACCTTC

abundance: NA
v_gene: TRBV11-1
d_gene: NA
j_gene: TRBJ1-2
CDR3aa: CASSFINVYQGSNYGYTF
CDR3nt: TGTGCCAGCAGCTTTATCAATGTATATCAGGGATCCAACTACGGCTACACCTTC

abundance: few
v_gene: TRBV12-3/TRBV12-4
d_gene: NA
j_gene: TRBJ2-7
CDR3aa: CASSHLGPLRDEQYF
CDR3nt: TGTGCCAGCAGTCACCTCGGGCCCCTTAGAGACGAGCAGTACTTC